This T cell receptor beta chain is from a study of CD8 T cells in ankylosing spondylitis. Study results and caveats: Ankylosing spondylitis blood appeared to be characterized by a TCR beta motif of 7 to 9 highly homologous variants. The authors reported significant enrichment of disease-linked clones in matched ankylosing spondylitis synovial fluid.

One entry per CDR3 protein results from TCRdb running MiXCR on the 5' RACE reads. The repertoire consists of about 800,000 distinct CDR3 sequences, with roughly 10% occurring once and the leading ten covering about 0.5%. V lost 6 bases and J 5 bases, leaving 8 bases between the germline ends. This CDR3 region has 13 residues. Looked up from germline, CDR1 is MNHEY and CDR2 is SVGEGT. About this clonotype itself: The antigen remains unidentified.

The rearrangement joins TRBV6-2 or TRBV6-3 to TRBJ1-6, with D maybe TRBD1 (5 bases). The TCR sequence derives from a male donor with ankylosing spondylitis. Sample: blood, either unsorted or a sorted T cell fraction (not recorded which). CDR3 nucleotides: TGTGCCAGCAGCCGGGACCATAATTCACCCCTCCACTTT. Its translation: CASSRDHNSPLHF.